This T cell receptor beta chain was obtained from a study of shared clonotypes between healthy human individuals. Regarding the study as a whole: Limited genetic and exposure-history diversity came from having few donors.

Naive CD8 cells comprised CD45RO-negative, CCR7-positively selected cells, excluding terminally differentiated effector memory CD45RA+ cells. Of note for this clone: Its antigen is unidentified.

Sequenced by immunoSEQ multiplex PCR; TCRdb stores in-frame clones only, minus some. The sample has roughly 570,000 clones, roughly 98% seen once. The germline V gene encodes CDR1 SGDLS and CDR2 YYNGEE. V was clipped by 0 bases and J by 7 bases, with 10 bases between them. The CDR3 is made up of 13 amino acids. This sequence joins TRBV9 and TRBJ1-1; D not resolved. The sample was naive CD8+ T cells sorted from blood. The clonotype was recovered from a man aged 25 to 40 in good health. The CDR3 nucleotides read TGTGCCAGCAGCGTAGGGGTCGTTGGTGAAGCTTTCTTT. This encodes CASSVGVVGEAFF.